This T cell receptor (beta chain) originates from a study of blood T cell repertoires in COVID-19. Across the study: Acute and convalescent COVID-19 samples came from the United States, Italy and Spain. T cells, B-cell-depleted T cells, or PBMCs supplied cDNA or gDNA.

This clone is a singleton in its sample. The V segment lost 5 bases and the J segment 0 bases; nucleotides outside the gene matches: 6. CDR3 length: 17 amino acids. Germline V lookup: CDR1 SGHTA, CDR2 FQGNSA. In the study's own analysis: Amplification of reference gene primers was used by the study to estimate nucleated cell counts. Profiled with immunoSEQ multiplex PCR; TCRdb holds only in-frame clones, not every one. The V and J calls and clone size are taken from that table; D and trimming were inferred from the DNA. The sample includes roughly 100,000 clones, around 82% seen only once; the top ten take about 5%.

The rearrangement joins TRBV7-2 to TRBJ2-3, with 12 bases that match TRBD2. The sequence came from a man in his 60s with acute or convalescent COVID-19. Sequencing input: peripheral blood. CDR3 sequence (DNA): TGTGCCAGCAGCCTGACCGGGACTAGCGGGAGCACAGATACGCAGTATTTT. It encodes CASSLTGTSGSTDTQYF.